The 16 T cell receptor beta chains listed next were all sequenced from one sample in a study of TIL therapy for anti-PD-1-resistant metastatic lung cancer. The sample's time point: pre-treatment sample, taken before nivolumab and TIL therapy. Sequencing used immunoSEQ v3. Assay used: immunoSEQ multiplex PCR; TCRdb lists only in-frame clones, some missing. The sample includes around 21,000 clones, just over 70% of them seen just once. The source was blood, collected at baseline. Every receptor here comes from a person aged 25-85 years with non-small cell lung cancer.

The V and J genes are TRBV1 and TRBJ2-2; the D call of TRBD2 is as the table states it, not checked on the DNA. TRBV1 is given as a pseudogene. The CDR3 runs 18 residues. The CDR3 sequence is CTSSHPPGGGLRVGELFF. DNA of the CDR3: TGCACCAGCAGCCACCCCCCCGGGGGGGGGCTTCGTGTCGGGGAGCTGTTTTTT.

This chain links TRBV6-6 with TRBJ1-4, with D uncertain. The CDR3 extends over 15 amino acids. Germline V gene sequence: CDR1 MNHNY, CDR2 SVGAGI (reference sequence). Trimming took off 0 bases at V and 5 bases at J, with 10 bases between the two ends. The CDR3 sequence: CASSYSGRPNEKLFF. Here the CDR3 DNA reads TGTGCCAGCAGTTACTCAGGACGGCCAAATGAAAAACTGTTTTTT.

The J gene is TRBJ1-2, the V gene TRBV27; D is perhaps TRBD1 (6 bases). Deletions cut 2 bases from V and 0 bases from J, with 13 bases between. This CDR3 contains 16 residues. The V gene's germline CDR1 is MNHEY and CDR2 SMNVEV (reference sequence). This CDR3 is CASSLKRGPANYGYTF. Written as DNA, the CDR3 is TGTGCCAGCAGTTTAAAGCGGGGGCCGGCTAACTATGGCTACACCTTC.

Details on this clone: Other DNA sequences within the sample encode an identical CDR3. This chain connects TRBV6-1 to TRBJ1-1, with D uncertain. The CDR3 is made up of 13 amino acids. V lost 1 base and J 0 bases, leaving 3 bases between the germline ends. Germline loops: CDR1 MNHNS, CDR2 SASEGT. The CDR3 reads CASSEGLNTEAFF. The CDR3 bases are TGTGCCAGCAGTGAAGGCTTGAACACTGAAGCTTTCTTT.

The V call is TRBV4-3, the J call TRBJ1-2, with TRBD1 as a possible D gene (6 bases). V lost 4 bases and J lost 3, with 18 bases in between. The CDR3 has 16 residues. The germline V gene has CDR1 LGHNA and CDR2 YSLEER. The CDR3 coding sequence is TGCGCCAGCAGCCGGTTACAGGGAAGAGACCACTATGGCTACACCTTC. It specifies CASSRLQGRDHYGYTF.

V usage is TRBV6-5 and J usage is TRBJ1-2, with a weak D call TRBD1 (6 bases). Trimming took 8 bases from V and 3 from J, leaving 13 bases between them. The CDR3 is 13 amino acids. Germline assignment: CDR1 MNHEY and CDR2 SVGAGI. CDR3: CASSPGADYGYTF. In DNA form, the CDR3 reads TGTGCCAGCTCTCCGGGGGCGGACTATGGCTACACCTTC.

V usage is TRBV19 and J usage is TRBJ2-5, with D possibly being TRBD1 or TRBD2 (6 bases each). There are 13 residues in the CDR3. Germline V gives CDR1 LNHDA, CDR2 SQIVND (reference sequence). The V end lost 10 bases, the J end lost 5 bases, and 17 bases lay between the germline ends. This CDR3 is CATRRGNGETQYF. CDR3 nucleotide sequence: TGTGCCACCAGGAGGGGGAACGGGGAGACCCAGTACTTC.

This chain connects TRBV2 to TRBJ2-1; D not resolved. This CDR3 contains 14 residues. The V end was cut by 2 bases, the J end by 7 bases, with 12 bases between. Germline V CDR1 and CDR2: SNHLY, FYNNEI. In nucleotides, the CDR3 is TGTGCCAGCAGTGAATCAGCAGGTCGAAATGAGCAGTTCTTC. It is translated as CASSESAGRNEQFF.

In this sample, this clone turned up a few times. The J gene is TRBJ1-5, the V gene TRBV10-3; 8 nucleotides match TRBD1. Trimming at V came to 10 bases and at J to 6 bases, leaving 8 bases not matched to a gene. The length of the CDR3 is 13 residues. Germline CDR1 reads ENHRY; CDR2 reads SYGVKD. The CDR3 sequence: CATQGTGSQPQHF. The CDR3 bases are TGTGCCACCCAAGGGACAGGCAGTCAGCCCCAGCATTTT.

This clone was detected only a few times. This chain connects TRBV7-3 to TRBJ1-1, with TRBD1 as a possible D gene (6 bases). Germline V CDR1 and CDR2: SGHTA, FQGTGA. V gave up 2 bases and J gave up 4 bases, with 20 bases separating them. The CDR3 totals 17 residues. DNA for the CDR3: TGTGCCAGCAGCTTAGTAGGCCCCGGGACAATCCCCACTGAAGCTTTCTTT. Protein product: CASSLVGPGTIPTEAFF. The full variable domain, in which reference TRBV7-3 and TRBJ1-1 provide the parts outside the CDR3, is GAGVSQTPSNKVTEKGKYVELRCDPISGHTALYWYRQSLGQGPEFLIYFQGTGAADDSGLPNDRFFAVRPEGSVSTLKIQRTERGDSAVYLCASSLVGPGTIPTEAFFGQGTRLTVV.

This rearrangement joins TRBV27 to TRBJ2-5, with D uncertain. Germline-derived CDR1 and CDR2 are MNHEY and SMNVEV (reference sequence). The CDR3 covers 14 residues. The V end was cut by 4 bases, the J end by 4 bases, with 13 bases between. This chain's CDR3 is CASSSPYRGETQYF. The CDR3 nucleotides are TGTGCCAGCAGTTCCCCCTATAGAGGAGAGACCCAGTACTTC.

This rearrangement joins TRBV10-2 to TRBJ2-1; 11 nucleotides line up with TRBD2. Germline V gives CDR1 WSHSY, CDR2 SAAADI. The CDR3 loop spans 15 amino acids. Unmatched junction bases numbered 8, after V lost 7 bases and J lost 6 bases. The CDR3 region is CASTILAGVGNEQFF. CDR3 nucleotides: TGCGCCAGCACTATACTAGCGGGGGTGGGCAATGAGCAGTTCTTC.

This clone was observed a handful of times. This chain uses TRBV20-1 with TRBJ2-1; D unresolved. The CDR3 totals 10 residues. The germline CDR1 and CDR2 sequences are DFQATT and SNEGSKA (reference sequence). Trimming stripped 5 bases from V and 5 bases from J, with 4 bases between. CDR3 protein: CSALHNEQFF. CDR3 nucleotide sequence: TGCAGTGCTCTACACAATGAGCAGTTCTTC.

This chain uses TRBV5-6 with TRBJ2-3; the D gene is possibly TRBD2 (6 bases). This CDR3 has 15 residues. Germline CDR1 reads SGHDT; CDR2 reads YYEEEE. The V gene lost 2 bases and the J gene lost 0 bases, with 10 bases spanning the gap. CDR3 amino acids: CASSFRRGSTDTQYF. The CDR3 nucleotides read TGTGCCAGCAGCTTCCGGCGGGGAAGCACAGATACGCAGTATTTT.

The chain uses TRBV29-1 and TRBJ2-4; tentatively, D is TRBD1 or TRBD2 (6 bases each). The V and J ends lost 7 bases and 5 bases respectively, with 15 bases between them. Germline V gene lookup returns CDR1 SQVTM and CDR2 ANQGSEA. The length of the CDR3 is 13 residues. The CDR3 protein is CSGGRGGQNIQYF. The CDR3 DNA reads as TGCAGCGGGGGTCGTGGGGGGCAAAACATTCAGTACTTC.

The chain joins TRBV18 to TRBJ1-1; D not certain. Trimming left V 3 bases short and J 3 bases short, with 8 bases between. The CDR3 has 13 amino acids. Germline V gene lookup returns CDR1 KGHSH and CDR2 LQKENI. The CDR3 DNA reads TGTGCCAGCTCACCTAGGGAGGACACTGAAGCTTTCTTT. It is translated as CASSPREDTEAFF.